A few counts support the clone carrying this T cell receptor beta chain. Its cognate antigen is unknown. The data were taken from a study of cytomegalovirus exposure and HLA in healthy donors. Though probably carrying unrecorded immune exposures, donors were nominally healthy at sampling. Study-wide results and limits: CMV antigen specificity was confirmed in vitro for three CMV-associated chains. Several of the most significant clusters appeared linked to common viral pathogens, based on a later analysis. The dataset shows that most TCR sequences were rare, while some public TCRs occurred in many donors.

The CDR3 loop spans 13 amino acids. CDR1 SNHLY and CDR2 FYNNEI come from the germline V gene. The germline V and J ends were trimmed by 5 bases and 6 bases, with 10 bases remaining between them. Both 60 Vbeta primers and 13 Jbeta primers went into the PCR. The repertoire was sequenced with immunoSEQ multiplex PCR; TCRdb's copy has only in-frame clones and lacks some. The sample includes around 140,000 clones, under 10% of them seen just once. The source material was PBMCs. The genes are TRBV2 and TRBJ2-2, with D possibly being TRBD1 (6 bases). This receptor was obtained from a woman aged 40 to 50 in good health and CMV-seropositive. In nucleotides, the CDR3 is TGTGCCAGCAGTAACACAGGGTCCGGGGAGCTGTTTTTT. Protein: CASSNTGSGELFF.